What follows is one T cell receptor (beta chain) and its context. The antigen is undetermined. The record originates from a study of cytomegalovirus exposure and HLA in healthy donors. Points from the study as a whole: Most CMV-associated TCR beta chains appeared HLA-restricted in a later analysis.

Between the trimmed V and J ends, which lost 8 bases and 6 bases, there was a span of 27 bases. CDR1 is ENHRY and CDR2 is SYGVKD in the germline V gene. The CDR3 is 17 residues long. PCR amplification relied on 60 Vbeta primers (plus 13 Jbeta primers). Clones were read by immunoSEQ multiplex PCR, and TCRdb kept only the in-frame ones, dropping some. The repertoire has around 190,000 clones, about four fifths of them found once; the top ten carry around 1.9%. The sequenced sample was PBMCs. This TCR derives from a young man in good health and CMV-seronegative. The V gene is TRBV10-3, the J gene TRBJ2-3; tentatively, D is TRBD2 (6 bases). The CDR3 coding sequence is TGTGCCATCTCCAGATATGAGGGCGGGACGAGGGGCGATACGCAGTATTTT. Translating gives CAISRYEGGTRGDTQYF.